This TCR beta chain was captured in a study of cytomegalovirus exposure and HLA in healthy donors. The study, taken as a whole, reports: Later analysis showed TCR association rates varying by HLA locus, highest for DRB1 and lowest for HLA-C. Per a prior analysis, the majority of TCR beta V segments were productive roughly 87% or roughly 30% of the time. Cytomegalovirus association was listed for 150 to 200 TCR beta chains.

With respect to this clone: What it binds is not known.

PCR employed 60 Vbeta and 13 Jbeta primers. Method: immunoSEQ multiplex PCR; TCRdb's copy keeps in-frame clones and lacks some. The sample includes about 140,000 clones, about three quarters seen only once; the top ten take approximately 1.3%. Healthy bone marrow donors made up the donors. CDR3 length: 13 amino acids. Trimming cost V 4 bases and J 3 bases, with 10 bases left between them. Germline values: CDR1 MGHRA, CDR2 YSYEKL. This sequence originates from a male donor in good health and CMV-seropositive. The chain couples TRBV4-1 to TRBJ2-7; D is possibly TRBD1 (5 bases). The sequencing sample was made of PBMCs. The CDR3 DNA reads as TGCGCCAGCAGCCCGAACCAGGGCTACGAGCAGTACTTC. Protein sequence: CASSPNQGYEQYF.